This T cell receptor beta chain was identified in a study of blood T cell repertoires in COVID-19. About the research overall: Acute and convalescent COVID-19 specimens originated in the United States, Italy and Spain.

In the authors' methods: The assay estimated nucleated cells by amplifying reference gene primers. TCRdb keeps only in-frame clones here, not all; method: immunoSEQ multiplex PCR. For V, J and clone size, that table is used; D and trimming come from the DNA. The data show under 200,000 clones, approximately 90% seen once. Germline V lookup: CDR1 SGHAT, CDR2 FQNNGV. CDR3 length: 12 residues. V gave up 2 bases and J gave up 7 bases, with 6 bases separating them. The V and J genes are TRBV11-2 and TRBJ2-4, with D unresolved. The sequence was collected from a middle-aged man who had recovered from COVID-19. The material sequenced was peripheral blood. The CDR3 sequence: CASSLSRNIQYF. CDR3 nucleotides: TGTGCCAGCAGCTTAAGTCGGAACATTCAGTACTTC.